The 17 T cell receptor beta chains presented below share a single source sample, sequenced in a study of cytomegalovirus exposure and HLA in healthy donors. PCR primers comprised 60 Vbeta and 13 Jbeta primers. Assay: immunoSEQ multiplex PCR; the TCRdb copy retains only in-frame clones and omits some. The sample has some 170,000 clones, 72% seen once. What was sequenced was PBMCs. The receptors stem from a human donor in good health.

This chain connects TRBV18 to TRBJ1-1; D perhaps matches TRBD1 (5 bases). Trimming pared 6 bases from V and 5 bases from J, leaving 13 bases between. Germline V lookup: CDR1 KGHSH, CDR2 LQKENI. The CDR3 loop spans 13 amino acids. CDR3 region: CASSRGGGTEAFF. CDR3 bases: TGTGCCAGCTCTCGTGGCGGGGGAACTGAAGCTTTCTTT.

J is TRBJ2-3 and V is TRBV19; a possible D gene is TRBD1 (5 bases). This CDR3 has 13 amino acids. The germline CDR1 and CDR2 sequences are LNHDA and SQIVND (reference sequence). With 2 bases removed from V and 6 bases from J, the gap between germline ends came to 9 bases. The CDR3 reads CASSIIRADTQYF. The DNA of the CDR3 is TGTGCCAGTAGTATAATCAGGGCTGATACGCAGTATTTT.

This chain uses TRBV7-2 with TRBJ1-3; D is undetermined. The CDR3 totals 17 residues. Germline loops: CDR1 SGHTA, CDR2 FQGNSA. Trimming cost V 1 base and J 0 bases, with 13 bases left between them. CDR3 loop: CASSLVSVPGSGNTIYF. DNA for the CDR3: TGTGCCAGCAGCTTAGTGTCGGTCCCAGGCTCTGGAAACACCATATATTTT.

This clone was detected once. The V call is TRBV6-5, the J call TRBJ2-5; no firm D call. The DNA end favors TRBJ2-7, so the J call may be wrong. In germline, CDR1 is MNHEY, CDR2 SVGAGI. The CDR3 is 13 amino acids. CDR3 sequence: CASSSDLAYEQYF. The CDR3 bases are TGTGCCAGCAGTAGCGACCTAGCCTACGAGCAGTACTTC.

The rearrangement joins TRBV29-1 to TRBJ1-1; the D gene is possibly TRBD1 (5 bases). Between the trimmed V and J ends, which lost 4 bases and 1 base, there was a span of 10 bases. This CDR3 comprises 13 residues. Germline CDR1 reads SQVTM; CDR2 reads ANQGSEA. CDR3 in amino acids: CSVARDRNTEAFF. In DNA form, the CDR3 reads TGCAGCGTTGCCCGTGACAGGAACACTGAAGCTTTCTTT. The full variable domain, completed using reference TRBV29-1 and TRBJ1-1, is SAVISQKPSRDICQRGTSLTIQCQVDSQVTMMFWYRQQPGQSLTLIATANQGSEATYESGFVIDKFPISRPNLTFSTLTVSNMSPEDSSIYLCSVARDRNTEAFFGQGTRLTVV.

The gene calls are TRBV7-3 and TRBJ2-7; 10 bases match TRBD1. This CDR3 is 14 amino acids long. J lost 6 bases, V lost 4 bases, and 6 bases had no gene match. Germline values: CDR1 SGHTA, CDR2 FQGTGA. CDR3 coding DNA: TGTGCCAGCAGCTCCGGGACAGGGGCCTTCGAGCAGTACTTC. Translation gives CASSSGTGAFEQYF.

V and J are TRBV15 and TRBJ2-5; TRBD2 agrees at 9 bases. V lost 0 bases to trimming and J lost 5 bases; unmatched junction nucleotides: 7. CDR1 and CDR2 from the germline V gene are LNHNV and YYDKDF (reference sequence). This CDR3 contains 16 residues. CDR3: CATSRDAGGPWETQYF. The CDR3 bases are TGTGCCACCAGCAGAGATGCGGGGGGGCCTTGGGAGACCCAGTACTTC.

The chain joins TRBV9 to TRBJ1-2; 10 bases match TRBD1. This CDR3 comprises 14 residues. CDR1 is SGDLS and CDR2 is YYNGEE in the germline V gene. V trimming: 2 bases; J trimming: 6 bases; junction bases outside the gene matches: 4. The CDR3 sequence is CASSVRDRGDGYTF. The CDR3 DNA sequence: TGTGCCAGCAGCGTCCGGGACAGGGGCGATGGCTACACCTTC.

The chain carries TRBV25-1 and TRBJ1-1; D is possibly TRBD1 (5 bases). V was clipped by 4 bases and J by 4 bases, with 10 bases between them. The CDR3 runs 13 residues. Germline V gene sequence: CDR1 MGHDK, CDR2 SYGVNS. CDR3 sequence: CASSVGGSTEAFF. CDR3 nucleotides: TGTGCCAGCAGTGTGGGGGGAAGCACTGAAGCTTTCTTT.

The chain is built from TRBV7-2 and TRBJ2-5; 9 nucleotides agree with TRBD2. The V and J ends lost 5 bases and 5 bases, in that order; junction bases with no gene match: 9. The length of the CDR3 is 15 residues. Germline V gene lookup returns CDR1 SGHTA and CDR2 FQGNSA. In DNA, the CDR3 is TGTGCCAGCAGCCCAGCAGCGGGGGGTTGGGAGACCCAGTACTTC. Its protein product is CASSPAAGGWETQYF. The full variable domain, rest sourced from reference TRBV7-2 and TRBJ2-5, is GAGVSQSPSNKVTEKGKDVELRCDPISGHTALYWYRQSLGQGLEFLIYFQGNSAPDKSGLPSDRFSAERTGGSVSTLTIQRTQQEDSAVYLCASSPAAGGWETQYFGPGTRLLVL.

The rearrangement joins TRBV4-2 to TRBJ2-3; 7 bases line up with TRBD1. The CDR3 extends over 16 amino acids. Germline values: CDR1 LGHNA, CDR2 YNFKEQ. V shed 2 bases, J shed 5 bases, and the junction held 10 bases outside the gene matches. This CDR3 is CASSQPERTGEDTQYF. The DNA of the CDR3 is TGTGCCAGCAGCCAACCTGAGAGGACAGGCGAAGATACGCAGTATTTT.

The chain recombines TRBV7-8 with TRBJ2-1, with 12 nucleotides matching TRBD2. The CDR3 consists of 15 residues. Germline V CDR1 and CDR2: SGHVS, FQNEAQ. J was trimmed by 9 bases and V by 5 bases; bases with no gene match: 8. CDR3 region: CASSPRGTSGFEQFF. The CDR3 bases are TGTGCCAGCAGCCCCCGAGGGACTAGCGGGTTTGAGCAGTTCTTC.

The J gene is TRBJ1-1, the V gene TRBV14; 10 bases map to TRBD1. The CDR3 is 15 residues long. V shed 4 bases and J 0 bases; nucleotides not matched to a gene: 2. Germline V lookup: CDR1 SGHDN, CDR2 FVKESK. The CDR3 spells CASSPDRGLNTEAFF. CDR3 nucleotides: TGTGCCAGCAGCCCTGACAGGGGGCTGAACACTGAAGCTTTCTTT.

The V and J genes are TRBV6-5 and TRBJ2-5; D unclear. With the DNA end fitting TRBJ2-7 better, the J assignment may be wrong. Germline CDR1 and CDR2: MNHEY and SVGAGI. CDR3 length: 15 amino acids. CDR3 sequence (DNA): TGTGCCAGCAGCCGATCAGGTAATCATGCCTACGAGCAGTACTTC. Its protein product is CASSRSGNHAYEQYF.

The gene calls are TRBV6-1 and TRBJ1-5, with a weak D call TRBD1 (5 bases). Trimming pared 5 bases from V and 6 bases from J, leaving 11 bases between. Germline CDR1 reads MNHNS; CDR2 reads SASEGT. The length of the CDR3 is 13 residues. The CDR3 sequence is CASSPGVSQPQHF. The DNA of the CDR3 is TGTGCCAGCAGTCCGGGGGTAAGTCAGCCCCAGCATTTT.

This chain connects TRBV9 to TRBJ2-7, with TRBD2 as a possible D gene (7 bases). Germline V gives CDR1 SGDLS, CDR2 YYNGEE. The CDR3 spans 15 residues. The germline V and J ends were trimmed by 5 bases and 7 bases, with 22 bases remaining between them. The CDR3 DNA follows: TGTGCCAGCAGTGATATAGATGGGGGGGCCCGAGAGCAGTACTTC. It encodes CASSDIDGGAREQYF.

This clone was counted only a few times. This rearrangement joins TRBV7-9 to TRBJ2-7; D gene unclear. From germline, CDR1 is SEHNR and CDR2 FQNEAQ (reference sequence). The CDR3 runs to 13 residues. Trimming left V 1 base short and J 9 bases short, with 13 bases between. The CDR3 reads CASSLVLSTGQYF. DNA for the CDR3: TGTGCCAGCAGCTTAGTTTTAAGCACGGGGCAGTACTTC. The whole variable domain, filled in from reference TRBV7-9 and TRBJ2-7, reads DTGVSQNPRHKITKRGQNVTFRCDPISEHNRLYWYRQTLGQGPEFLTYFQNEAQLEKSRLLSDRFSAERPKGSFSTLEIQRTEQGDSAMYLCASSLVLSTGQYFGPGTRLTVT.